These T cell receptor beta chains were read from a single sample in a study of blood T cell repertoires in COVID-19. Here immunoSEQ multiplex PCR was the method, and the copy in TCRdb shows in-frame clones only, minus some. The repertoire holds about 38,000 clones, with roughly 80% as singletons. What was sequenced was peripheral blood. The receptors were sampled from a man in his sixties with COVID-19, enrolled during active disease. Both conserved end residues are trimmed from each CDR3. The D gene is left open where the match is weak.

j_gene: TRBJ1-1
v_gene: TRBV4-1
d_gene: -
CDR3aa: ASTRSGVENTEAF

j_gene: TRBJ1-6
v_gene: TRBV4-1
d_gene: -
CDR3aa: ASRDDRAGQSPLH

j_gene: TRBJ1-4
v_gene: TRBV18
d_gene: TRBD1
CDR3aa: ASSPGRETGNEKLF

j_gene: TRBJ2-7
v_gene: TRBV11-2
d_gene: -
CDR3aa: ASSLGPGTHYEQY

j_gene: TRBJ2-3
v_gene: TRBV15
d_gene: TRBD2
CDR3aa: ATSRASGRPTDTQY

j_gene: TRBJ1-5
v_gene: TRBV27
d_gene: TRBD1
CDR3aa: ASSLLRRDREDQPQH

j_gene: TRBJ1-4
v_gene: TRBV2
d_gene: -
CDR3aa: ASSEAGSRGEKLF

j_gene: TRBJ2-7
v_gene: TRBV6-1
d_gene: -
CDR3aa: ASSEVDRSSYEQY

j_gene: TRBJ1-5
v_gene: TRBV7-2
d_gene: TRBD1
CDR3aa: ASSLRTGEGQPQH

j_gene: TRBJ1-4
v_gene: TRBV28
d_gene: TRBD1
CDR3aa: ASSLRGPATNEKLF

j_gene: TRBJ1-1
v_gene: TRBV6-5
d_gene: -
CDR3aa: ASTTSRGPEAF

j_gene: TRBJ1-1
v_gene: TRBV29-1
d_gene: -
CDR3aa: SVAGLATEAF

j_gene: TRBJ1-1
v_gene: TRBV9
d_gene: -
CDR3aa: ASSGVGVRPEAF

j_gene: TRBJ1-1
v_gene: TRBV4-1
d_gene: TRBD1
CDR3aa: ASSPQTGWDTEAF

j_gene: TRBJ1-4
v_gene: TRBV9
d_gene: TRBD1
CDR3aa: ASSVAGQRNEKLF

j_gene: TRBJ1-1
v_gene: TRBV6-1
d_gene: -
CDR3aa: ASSEPFEAF

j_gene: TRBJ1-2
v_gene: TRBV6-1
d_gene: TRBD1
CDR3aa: ASSEFLGQGHYGYT

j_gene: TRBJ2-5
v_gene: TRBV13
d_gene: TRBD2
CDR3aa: ASSLAGEGTQY

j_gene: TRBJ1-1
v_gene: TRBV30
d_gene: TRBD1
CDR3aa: AWSVPDRGRTEAF

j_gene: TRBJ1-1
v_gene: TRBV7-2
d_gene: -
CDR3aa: ASSLVRENTEAF

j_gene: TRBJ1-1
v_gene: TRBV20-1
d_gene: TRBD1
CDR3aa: SARTGFEAF

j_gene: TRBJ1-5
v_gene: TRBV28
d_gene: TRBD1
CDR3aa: ASSSGATAGGQPQH

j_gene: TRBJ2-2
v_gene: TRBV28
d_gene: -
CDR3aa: ASSFSGGASGELF

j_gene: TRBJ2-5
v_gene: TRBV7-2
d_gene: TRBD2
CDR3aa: ASSLVGTSGETQY

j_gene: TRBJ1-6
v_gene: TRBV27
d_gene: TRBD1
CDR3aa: ASSPDRVTNSPLH

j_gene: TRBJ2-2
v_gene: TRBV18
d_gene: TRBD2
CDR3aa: ASSPEREVNGELF

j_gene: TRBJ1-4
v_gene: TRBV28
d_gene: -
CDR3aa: ASSPPSYSEKLF

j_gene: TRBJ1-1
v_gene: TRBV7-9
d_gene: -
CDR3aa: ASRSGTSPEAF

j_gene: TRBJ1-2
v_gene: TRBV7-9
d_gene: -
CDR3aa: ASSLAAATAYGYT

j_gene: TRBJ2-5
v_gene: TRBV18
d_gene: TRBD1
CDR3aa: ASSPGTGFEETQY

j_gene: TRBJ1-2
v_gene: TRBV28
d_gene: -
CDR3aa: ASSSATVDGYT

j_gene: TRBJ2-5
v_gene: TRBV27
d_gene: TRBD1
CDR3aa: ASSSTGTGETQY

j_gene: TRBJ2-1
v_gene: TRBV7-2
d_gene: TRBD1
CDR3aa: ASSWGQGYEQF

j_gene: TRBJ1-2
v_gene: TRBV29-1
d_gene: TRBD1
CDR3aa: SVEPGQGDYGYT

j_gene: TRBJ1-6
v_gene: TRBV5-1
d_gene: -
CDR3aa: ASSLQESYNSPLH

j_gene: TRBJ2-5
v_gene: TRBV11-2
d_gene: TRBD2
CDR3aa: ASSLVGGSDLETQY

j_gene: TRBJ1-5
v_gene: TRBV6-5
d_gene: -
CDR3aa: ASSNSVYSNQPQH

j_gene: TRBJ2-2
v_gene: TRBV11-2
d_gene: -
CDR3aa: ASSFGLRGSGGELF

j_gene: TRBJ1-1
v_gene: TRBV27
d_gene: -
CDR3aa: ASRRTGMNTEAF

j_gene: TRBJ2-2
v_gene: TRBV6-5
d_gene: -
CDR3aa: ASSYSIATGELF

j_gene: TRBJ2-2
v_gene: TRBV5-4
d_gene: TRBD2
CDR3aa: ASSLRSSGRNTGELF

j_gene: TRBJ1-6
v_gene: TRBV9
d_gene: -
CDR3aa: ASSVGQGNSPLH

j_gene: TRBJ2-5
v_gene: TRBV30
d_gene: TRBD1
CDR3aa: ATGQGETQY

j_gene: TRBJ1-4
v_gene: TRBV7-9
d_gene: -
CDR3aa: ASRGGGPNEKLF

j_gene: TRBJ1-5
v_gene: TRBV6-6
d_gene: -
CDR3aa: ASRRDGREHQPQH

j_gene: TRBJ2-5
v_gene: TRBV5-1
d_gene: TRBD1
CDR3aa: ASSLTPGGAETQY

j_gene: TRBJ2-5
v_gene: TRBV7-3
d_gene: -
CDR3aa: ASSLRSGPQETQY

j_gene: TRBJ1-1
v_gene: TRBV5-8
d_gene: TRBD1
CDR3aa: ASSLLGQGTEAF

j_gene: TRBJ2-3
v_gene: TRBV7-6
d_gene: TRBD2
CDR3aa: ASSLTSGSPDTQY